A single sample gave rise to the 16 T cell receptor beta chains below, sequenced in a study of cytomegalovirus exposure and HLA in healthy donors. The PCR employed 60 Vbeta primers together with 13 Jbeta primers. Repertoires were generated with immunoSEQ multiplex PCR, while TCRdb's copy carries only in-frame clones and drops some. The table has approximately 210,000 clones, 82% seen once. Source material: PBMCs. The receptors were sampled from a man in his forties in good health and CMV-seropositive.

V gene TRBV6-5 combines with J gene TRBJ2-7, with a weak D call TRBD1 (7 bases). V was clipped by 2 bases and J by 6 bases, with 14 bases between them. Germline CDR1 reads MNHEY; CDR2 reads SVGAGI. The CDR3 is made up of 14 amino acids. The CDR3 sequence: CASSYPRGVGEQYV. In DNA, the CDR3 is TGTGCCAGCAGTTACCCCAGGGGGGTCGGCGAGCAGTACGTC.

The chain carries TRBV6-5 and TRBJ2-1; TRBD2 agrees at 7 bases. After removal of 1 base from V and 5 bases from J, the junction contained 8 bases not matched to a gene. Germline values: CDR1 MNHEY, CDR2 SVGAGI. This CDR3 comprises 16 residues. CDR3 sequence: CASSYLSTSRNNEQFF. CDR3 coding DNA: TGTGCCAGCAGTTACTTGTCGACTAGCAGAAACAATGAGCAGTTCTTC.

The CDR3 sequence is CASSHRGSRGTEAFF. The CDR3 DNA sequence: TGCGCCAGCAGCCACCGAGGCAGCCGGGGGACTGAAGCTTTCTTT. The chain carries TRBV23-1 and TRBJ1-1, with D maybe TRBD1 (5 bases). TRBV23-1 is classed as an ORF, of uncertain function. The CDR3 is made up of 15 amino acids. Trimming removed 6 bases at V and 5 bases at J, with 19 bases between.

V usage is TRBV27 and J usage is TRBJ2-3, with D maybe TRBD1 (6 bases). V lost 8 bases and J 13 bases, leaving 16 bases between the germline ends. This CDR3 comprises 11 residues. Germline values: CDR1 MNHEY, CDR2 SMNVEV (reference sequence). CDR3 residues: CASRQLAGEYF. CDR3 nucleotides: TGTGCCAGCCGCCAGTTGGCAGGGGAGTATTTT.

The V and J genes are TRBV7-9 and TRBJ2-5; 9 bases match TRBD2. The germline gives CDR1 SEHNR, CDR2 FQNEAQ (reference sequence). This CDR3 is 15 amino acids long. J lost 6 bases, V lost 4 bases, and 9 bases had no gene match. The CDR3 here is CASSSTGTSYKTQYF. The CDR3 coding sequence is TGTGCCAGCAGCTCTACCGGGACTAGCTATAAGACCCAGTACTTC.

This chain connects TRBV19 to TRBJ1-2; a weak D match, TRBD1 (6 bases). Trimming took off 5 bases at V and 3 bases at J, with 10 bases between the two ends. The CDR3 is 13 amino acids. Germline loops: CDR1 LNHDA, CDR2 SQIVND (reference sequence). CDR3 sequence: CASSPPGDYGYTF. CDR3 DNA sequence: TGTGCCAGTAGTCCCCCAGGGGACTATGGCTACACCTTC.

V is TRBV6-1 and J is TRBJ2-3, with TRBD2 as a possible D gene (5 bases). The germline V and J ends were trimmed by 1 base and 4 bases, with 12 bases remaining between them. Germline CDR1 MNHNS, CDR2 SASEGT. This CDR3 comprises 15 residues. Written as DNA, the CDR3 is TGTGCCAGCAGTGAAGTGGCCCTCGGGGCAGATACGCAGTATTTT. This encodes CASSEVALGADTQYF.

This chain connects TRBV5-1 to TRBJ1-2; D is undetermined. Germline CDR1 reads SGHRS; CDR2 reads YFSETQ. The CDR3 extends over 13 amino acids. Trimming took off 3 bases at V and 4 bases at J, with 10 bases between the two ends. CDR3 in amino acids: CASSSREGYGYTF. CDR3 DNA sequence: TGCGCCAGCAGCTCAAGGGAGGGCTATGGCTACACCTTC.

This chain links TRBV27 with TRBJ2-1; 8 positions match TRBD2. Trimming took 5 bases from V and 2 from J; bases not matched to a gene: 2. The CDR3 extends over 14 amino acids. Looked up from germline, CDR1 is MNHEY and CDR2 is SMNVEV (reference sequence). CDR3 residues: CASSEGLAYNEQFF. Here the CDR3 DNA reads TGTGCCAGCAGTGAGGGACTAGCCTACAATGAGCAGTTCTTC.

This CDR3 is CAWRGLAVYGEQFF. The CDR3 bases are TGTGCCTGGAGGGGACTAGCGGTGTACGGTGAGCAGTTCTTC. The chain has TRBV30 and TRBJ2-1; the match to TRBD2 covers 11 bases. J gave up 9 bases and V 3 bases, and 7 bases lay outside the gene matches. This CDR3 has 14 amino acids. The germline CDR1 and CDR2 sequences are GTSNPN and SVGIG (reference sequence).

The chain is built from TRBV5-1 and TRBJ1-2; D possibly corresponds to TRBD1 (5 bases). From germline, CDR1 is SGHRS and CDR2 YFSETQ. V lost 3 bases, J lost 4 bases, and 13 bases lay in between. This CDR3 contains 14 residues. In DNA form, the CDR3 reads TGCGCCAGCAGCTCCGGGGGAGGAGGCTATGGCTACACCTTC. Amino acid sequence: CASSSGGGGYGYTF.

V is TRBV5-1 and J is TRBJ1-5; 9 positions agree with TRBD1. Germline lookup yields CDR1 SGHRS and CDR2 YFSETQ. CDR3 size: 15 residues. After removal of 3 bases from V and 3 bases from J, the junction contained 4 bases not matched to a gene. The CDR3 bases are TGCGCCAGCAGCTCGGGGGACAGGGTCAATCAGCCCCAGCATTTT. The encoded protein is CASSSGDRVNQPQHF.

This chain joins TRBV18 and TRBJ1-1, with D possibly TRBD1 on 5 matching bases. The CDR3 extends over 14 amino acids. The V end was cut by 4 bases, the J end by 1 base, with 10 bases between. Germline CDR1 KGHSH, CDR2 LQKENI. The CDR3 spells CASSLRQSNTEAFF. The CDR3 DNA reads TGTGCCAGCTCACTCAGACAGTCGAACACTGAAGCTTTCTTT.

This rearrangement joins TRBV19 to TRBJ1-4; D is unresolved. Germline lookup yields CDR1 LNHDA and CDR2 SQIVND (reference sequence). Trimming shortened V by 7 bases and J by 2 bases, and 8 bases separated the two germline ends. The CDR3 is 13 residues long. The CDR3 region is CASMGGTNEKLFF. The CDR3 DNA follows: TGTGCCAGTATGGGAGGTACTAATGAAAAACTGTTTTTT.

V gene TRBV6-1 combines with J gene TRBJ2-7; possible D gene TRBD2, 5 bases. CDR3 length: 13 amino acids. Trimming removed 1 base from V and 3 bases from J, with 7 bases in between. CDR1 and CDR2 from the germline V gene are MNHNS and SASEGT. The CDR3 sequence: CASSEEGSYEQYV. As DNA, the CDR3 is TGTGCCAGCAGTGAAGAAGGGAGCTACGAGCAGTACGTC.

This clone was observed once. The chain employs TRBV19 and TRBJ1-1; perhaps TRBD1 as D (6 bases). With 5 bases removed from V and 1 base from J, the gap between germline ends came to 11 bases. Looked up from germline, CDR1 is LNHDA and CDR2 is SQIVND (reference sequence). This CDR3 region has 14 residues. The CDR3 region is CASSLGHPNTEAFF. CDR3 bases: TGTGCCAGTAGTTTGGGACACCCGAACACTGAAGCTTTCTTT.